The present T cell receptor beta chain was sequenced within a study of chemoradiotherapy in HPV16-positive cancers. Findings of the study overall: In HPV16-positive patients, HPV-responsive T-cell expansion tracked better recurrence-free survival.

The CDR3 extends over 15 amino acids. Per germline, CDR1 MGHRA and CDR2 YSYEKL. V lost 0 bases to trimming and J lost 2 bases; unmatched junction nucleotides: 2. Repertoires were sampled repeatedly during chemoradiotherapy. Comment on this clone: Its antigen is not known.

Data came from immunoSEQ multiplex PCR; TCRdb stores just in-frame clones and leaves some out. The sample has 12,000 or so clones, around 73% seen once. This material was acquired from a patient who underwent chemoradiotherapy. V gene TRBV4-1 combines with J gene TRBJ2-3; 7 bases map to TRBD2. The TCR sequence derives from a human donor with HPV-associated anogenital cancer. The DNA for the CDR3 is TGCGCCAGCAGCCAAGAAGCGGGGTCCACAGATACGCAGTATTTT. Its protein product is CASSQEAGSTDTQYF.